The clone carrying this T cell receptor beta chain was recorded once. With 4 bases removed from V and 1 base from J, the gap between germline ends came to 10 bases. The CDR3 runs 14 residues. Germline V gene lookup returns CDR1 LNHDA and CDR2 SQIVND (reference sequence). These data are taken from a study of T cell changes during pregnancy in multiple sclerosis. The data were produced by immunoSEQ multiplex PCR, yet TCRdb's version contains in-frame clones alone and is incomplete. The data contain 17,000 or so clones, approximately 88% of them singletons. The chain has TRBV19 and TRBJ1-1, with D tentatively TRBD1 (6 bases). The source is a female donor in good health, enrolled as a control in a pregnancy study. The specimen was CD8+ T cells from peripheral blood mononuclear cells, collected after pregnancy. In DNA, the CDR3 is TGTGCCAGTAGTAATGGGGGCTGGAACACTGAAGCTTTCTTT. The encoded protein is CASSNGGWNTEAFF.